This TCR beta chain is from a study of T cell repertoires in cytomegalovirus infection. TCRdb analysed the reads with MiXCR anew, one entry per CDR3 protein. Among roughly 500,000 distinct CDR3 sequences listed, more than 30% were seen once. Germline lookup yields CDR1 LGHNT and CDR2 FRNRAP. With 2 bases clipped from V and 7 bases from J, the junction kept 7 bases outside the gene matches. This CDR3 has 15 residues. Turning to this clonotype: As yet, its antigen is unknown.

The material was cultured PBMCs, obtained from culture after CMV antigen stimulation. The receptor's source is a human donor in good health (CMV status not recorded). Some clones in this sample may be carry-over from other donors' samples. This chain links TRBV12-5 with TRBJ2-1; 8 bases are a match to TRBD2. The CDR3 coding sequence is TGTGCTAGTGGTTTGTCCGGGAGGGCCGAAAATGAGCAGTTCTTC. Its translation is CASGLSGRAENEQFF.